Sequencing of this T cell receptor beta chain was carried out in a study of T cell changes during pregnancy in multiple sclerosis. TCRdb's table, derived via immunoSEQ multiplex PCR, lists solely in-frame clones and lacks some. This sample yields tens of thousands of clones, of which approximately 90% are seen a single time; 0.78% belongs to the top ten. The CDR3 runs 19 residues. V was clipped by 3 bases and J by 8 bases; unmatched bases: 20. Per the germline V gene, CDR1 is KGHSH and CDR2 is LQKENI. The rearrangement uses TRBV18 and TRBJ2-1, with 9 bases fitting TRBD2. Sample: CD4+ T cells from peripheral blood mononuclear cells, taken before pregnancy. This clonotype was sampled from a female donor with multiple sclerosis, enrolled in a pregnancy study. The CDR3 DNA reads TGTGCCAGCTCACCGTATACGCCCCCAGCGGGGGGAATAATTCATGAGCAGTTCTTC. Translating gives CASSPYTPPAGGIIHEQFF.